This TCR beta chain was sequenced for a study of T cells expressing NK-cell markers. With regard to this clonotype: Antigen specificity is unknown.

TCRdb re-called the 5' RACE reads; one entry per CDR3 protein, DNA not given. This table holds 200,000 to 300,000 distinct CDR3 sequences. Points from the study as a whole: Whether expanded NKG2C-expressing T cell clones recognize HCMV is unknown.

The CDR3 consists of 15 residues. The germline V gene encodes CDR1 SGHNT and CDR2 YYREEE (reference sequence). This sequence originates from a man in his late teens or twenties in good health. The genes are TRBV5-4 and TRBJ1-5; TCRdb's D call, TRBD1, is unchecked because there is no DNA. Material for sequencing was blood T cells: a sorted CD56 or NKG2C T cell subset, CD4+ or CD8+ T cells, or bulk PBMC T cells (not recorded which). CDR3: CASSPGQDRNQPQHF. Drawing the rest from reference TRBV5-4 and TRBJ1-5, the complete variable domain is ETGVTQSPTHLIKTRGQQVTLRCSSQSGHNTVSWYQQALGQGPQFIFQYYREEENGRGNFPPRFSGLQFPNYSSELNVNALELDDSALYLCASSPGQDRNQPQHFGDGTRLSIL.